These 18 T cell receptor beta chains originate from one sample sequenced in a study of T cell responses to AZD1222 COVID-19 vaccine (dated by TCRdb to the early 2020s). The method behind the library was the immunoSEQ multiplex PCR assay. Here the immuneACCESS table is served through TCRdb, limited to in-frame sequences with V and J called. Missing clones are a known gap in these copies; in checked studies unresolved V genes cover under half, and the rest lacks a known reason. The sample table holds 120,000 or so clones, of which about 89% were seen once. The ten largest make up roughly 1.6% of the sample. Sample time point, as interpreted from the label and publication: baseline before first vaccination. The starting material was peripheral blood, obtained on day 0 of AZD1222 vaccination. The receptors here all came from an adult in good health.

The rearrangement joins TRBV7-8 to TRBJ1-2, with D tentatively TRBD1 (5 bases). Germline CDR1 reads SGHVS; CDR2 reads FQNEAQ. The CDR3 covers 13 residues. V was clipped by 1 base and J by 4 bases, with 7 bases between them. The CDR3 DNA is TGTGCCAGCAGCTTAGTAGGGGCCTATGGCTACACCTTC. Amino acids: CASSLVGAYGYTF.

This sequence joins TRBV5-6 and TRBJ2-7; TRBD2 matches 14 bases. J gave up 5 bases and V 4 bases, and 11 bases lay outside the gene matches. The CDR3 has 17 amino acids. Germline V gene sequence: CDR1 SGHDT, CDR2 YYEEEE. CDR3 DNA: TGTGCCAGCAGCCCAGGTGGGACTAGCGGGAGCGTCAACGAGCAGTACTTC. Its translation: CASSPGGTSGSVNEQYF.

There are a few counts of this clone. V usage is TRBV28 and J usage is TRBJ1-4; a weak D match, TRBD1 (5 bases). Germline-derived CDR1 and CDR2 are MDHEN and SYDVKM. This CDR3 contains 14 residues. The CDR3 is CASSGEGNNEKLFF. The DNA for the CDR3 is TGTGCGAGCTCCGGGGAGGGGAATAATGAAAAACTGTTTTTT. Looking up the rest from reference TRBV28 and TRBJ1-4 gives the full variable domain: DVKVTQSSRYLVKRTGEKVFLECVQDMDHENMFWYRQDPGLGLRLIYFSYDVKMKEKGDIPEGYSVSREKKERFSLILESASTNQTSMYLCASSGEGNNEKLFFGSGTQLSVL.

CDR3 sequence reads: CASSPSGGDRIFYGYTF. In nucleotides, the CDR3 is TGTGCCAGCAGCCCTTCAGGGGGGGACAGGATCTTTTATGGCTACACCTTC. This rearrangement joins TRBV4-2 to TRBJ1-2, with TRBD1 matching over 8 bases. With V trimmed by 4 bases and J by 5 bases, 15 bases remained unmatched. The CDR3 has 17 amino acids. Germline loops: CDR1 LGHNA, CDR2 YNFKEQ.

This chain links TRBV11-3 with TRBJ2-3; 9 bases align to TRBD1. The CDR3 totals 16 residues. The junction had 6 bases not matched to a gene; V was cut back by 5 bases and J by 0 bases. Germline CDR1 is SGHNT and CDR2 is YENEEA. The CDR3 nucleotides read TGTGCCAGCAGCCCGTGGACAGGGGCAAGCACAGATACGCAGTATTTT. This encodes CASSPWTGASTDTQYF.

V gene TRBV2 combines with J gene TRBJ1-1; tentatively, D is TRBD1 (5 bases). The CDR3 has 13 amino acids. Germline assignment: CDR1 SNHLY and CDR2 FYNNEI. Trimming removed 9 bases at V and 4 bases at J, with 15 bases between. The CDR3 DNA reads as TGTGCCAGACGGGGAGGGGCTGGCACTGAAGCTTTCTTT. Translation gives CARRGGAGTEAFF.

The chain carries TRBV24-1 and TRBJ2-5; TRBD1 matches at 7 bases. Losses at the gene ends were 5 bases for V and 1 base for J; bases not matched to a gene: 6. This CDR3 region has 15 residues. Looked up from germline, CDR1 is KGHDR and CDR2 is SFDVKD. This chain's CDR3 is CATSATTGVQETQYF. The CDR3 coding sequence is TGTGCCACCAGTGCCACCACAGGGGTCCAAGAGACCCAGTACTTC.

The J gene is TRBJ2-7, the V gene TRBV6-5; TRBD1 might be the D (5 bases). The CDR3 loop spans 15 amino acids. Trimming cost V 7 bases and J 4 bases, with 20 bases left between them. Looked up from germline, CDR1 is MNHEY and CDR2 is SVGAGI. The CDR3 reads CASNIGRVASYEQYF. Written as DNA, the CDR3 is TGTGCCAGCAATATCGGCAGGGTAGCATCTTACGAGCAGTACTTC.

This chain uses TRBV19 with TRBJ2-2; 8 bases match TRBD2. Germline CDR1 reads LNHDA; CDR2 reads SQIVND (reference sequence). The CDR3 extends over 15 amino acids. Unmatched junction bases numbered 6, after V lost 3 bases and J lost 6 bases. The CDR3 nucleotides read TGTGCCAGTAGTATCGGGACTAGGGGTTCCGGGGAGCTGTTTTTT. It is translated as CASSIGTRGSGELFF.

The chain has TRBV4-3 and TRBJ1-1, with TRBD1 as a possible D gene (6 bases). Trimming left V 4 bases short and J 0 bases short, with 12 bases between. This CDR3 comprises 15 residues. Germline loops: CDR1 LGHNA, CDR2 YSLEER. The CDR3 reads CASSPRTALNTEAFF. The CDR3 nucleotides are TGCGCCAGCAGCCCCCGGACAGCCCTGAACACTGAAGCTTTCTTT.

The chain joins TRBV10-3 to TRBJ2-7; a possible D gene is TRBD2 (5 bases). Trimming removed 0 bases from V and 3 bases from J, with 9 bases in between. The germline CDR1 and CDR2 sequences are ENHRY and SYGVKD. The CDR3 is 14 amino acids. This CDR3 reads CAISESRVGYEQYF. CDR3 DNA: TGTGCCATCAGTGAGTCGAGGGTAGGCTACGAGCAGTACTTC.

The chain couples TRBV5-5 to TRBJ1-5, with 11 bases matching TRBD1. The CDR3 consists of 15 residues. Germline CDR1 SGHKS, CDR2 YYEKEE (reference sequence). Germline trimming cut 4 bases from V and 3 bases from J; bases unmatched to any gene: 3. For the CDR3, the DNA is TGTGCCAGCAGCAGGGACAGGGGGGCCAATCAGCCCCAGCATTTT. This gives the protein CASSRDRGANQPQHF.

The chain uses TRBV19 and TRBJ2-2; 9 positions agree with TRBD2. The V segment lost 7 bases and the J segment 9 bases; nucleotides outside the gene matches: 6. CDR1 and CDR2 from the germline V gene are LNHDA and SQIVND (reference sequence). There are 13 residues in the CDR3. This CDR3 is CASTPSGKWELFF. The CDR3 DNA sequence: TGTGCCAGTACCCCTAGCGGGAAGTGGGAGCTGTTTTTT.

The V gene is TRBV24-1, the J gene TRBJ1-2; D gene ambiguous. The CDR3 spans 12 residues. Trimming stripped 2 bases from V and 4 bases from J, with 4 bases between. From germline, CDR1 is KGHDR and CDR2 SFDVKD. The CDR3 sequence is CATSDYLYGYTF. The CDR3 DNA reads as TGTGCCACCAGTGATTATCTCTATGGCTACACCTTC.

The chain links TRBV28 to TRBJ1-1; no reliable D call. The CDR3 sequence is 16 residues long. Germline V gene lookup returns CDR1 MDHEN and CDR2 SYDVKM. V was cut by 3 bases and J by 1 base, with 15 bases left in between. The chain's CDR3 is CASSFHAEQSNTEAFF. The CDR3 DNA sequence: TGTGCCAGCAGTTTCCATGCGGAGCAATCGAACACTGAAGCTTTCTTT.

In its sample, this clone was seen a few times. The chain joins TRBV21-1 to TRBJ2-7. TRBV21-1 counts as a pseudogene. CDR3 length: 11 residues. CDR3 amino acids: CASSKVYEQYF. The DNA for the CDR3 is TGTGCCAGCAGCAAAGTCTACGAGCAGTACTTC.

The rearrangement joins TRBV5-1 to TRBJ2-7; D might be TRBD1 (6 bases). V shed 0 bases and J shed 3 bases, with 13 bases lying between them. Per the germline V gene, CDR1 is SGHRS and CDR2 is YFSETQ. This CDR3 comprises 15 residues. In nucleotides, the CDR3 is TGCGCCAGCAGCTTGGCAGGGGCCACCTTCTACGAGCAGTACTTC. Translation gives CASSLAGATFYEQYF.

The chain employs TRBV15 and TRBJ2-3; the D gene is possibly TRBD1 (5 bases). There are 15 residues in the CDR3. The germline V gene has CDR1 LNHNV and CDR2 YYDKDF (reference sequence). The V end lost 1 base, the J end lost 0 bases, and 8 bases lay between the germline ends. The CDR3 sequence: CATSRGPGSTDTQYF. The CDR3 region has the DNA TGTGCCACCAGCAGAGGCCCAGGGAGCACAGATACGCAGTATTTT. The entire variable domain, with the rest obtained from reference TRBV15 and TRBJ2-3, is as follows: DAMVIQNPRYQVTQFGKPVTLSCSQTLNHNVMYWYQQKSSQAPKLLFHYYDKDFNNEADTPDNFQSRRPNTSFCFLDIRSPGLGDTAMYLCATSRGPGSTDTQYFGPGTRLTVL.